These 14 T cell receptor beta chains share one sample of origin, sequenced in a study of vaccination effects on CD4 cells after COVID-19. The antigens of these receptors remain unknown. ViraFEST used viral peptide pools to expand antigen-specific CD4+ T cells before sequencing. The culture ran for around nine days before CD4+ T cells were isolated. None of these healthy vaccinees had been infected with SARS-CoV-2 before vaccination. Clones were read by immunoSEQ multiplex PCR, and TCRdb kept only the in-frame ones, dropping some. The data show tens of thousands of clones, about 72% seen once. The sample consisted of CD4+ T cells from PBMCs cultured with HCoV-OC43 spike peptides, taken before COVID-19 vaccination. Subset indicated: HCoV-OC43 spike overlapping peptide pool stimulation. The receptor source for this set is a human donor who received a COVID-19 vaccine.

Comments on this clone: Other DNA sequences in this sample translate to the same CDR3. CDR3 sequence: CASSYSRTGGGYGYTF. CDR3 in DNA: TGTGCCAGCAGTTACTCGAGGACAGGGGGTGGCTATGGCTACACCTTC. This chain connects TRBV6-5 to TRBJ1-2; 10 bases line up with TRBD1. The CDR3 is made up of 16 amino acids. Germline V lookup: CDR1 MNHEY, CDR2 SVGAGI. J lost 4 bases, V lost 0 bases, and 5 bases had no gene match.

The chain is built from TRBV5-1 and TRBJ1-1; 7 bases are a match to TRBD1. The germline CDR1 and CDR2 sequences are SGHRS and YFSETQ. V shed 0 bases, J shed 8 bases, and the junction held 4 bases outside the gene matches. The CDR3 has 13 amino acids. The CDR3 sequence: CASSLEQGLEAFF. CDR3 sequence (DNA): TGCGCCAGCAGCTTGGAACAGGGGCTCGAAGCTTTCTTT.

This chain links TRBV6-2 or TRBV6-3 with TRBJ2-5; TRBD2 might be the D (5 bases). The germline CDR1 and CDR2 sequences are MNHEY and SVGEGT. There are 17 residues in the CDR3. V was pared by 2 bases and J by 2 bases, with 18 bases between. The CDR3 region is CASSYVVGVENQETQYF. Written as DNA, the CDR3 is TGTGCCAGCAGTTACGTTGTCGGGGTCGAAAATCAAGAGACCCAGTACTTC.

The chain uses TRBV19 and TRBJ1-5; a weak D match, TRBD1 (6 bases). Looked up from germline, CDR1 is LNHDA and CDR2 is SQIVND (reference sequence). This CDR3 is built from 17 residues. V lost 6 bases, J lost 3 bases, and 21 bases lay in between. CDR3 loop: CASSLQGRGDNNQPQHF. Written as DNA, the CDR3 is TGTGCCAGTAGCCTACAGGGTAGAGGGGATAACAATCAGCCCCAGCATTTT.

V usage is TRBV20-1 and J usage is TRBJ1-2, with 9 bases lining up with TRBD1. CDR3 length equals 13 residues. Germline lookup yields CDR1 DFQATT and CDR2 SNEGSKA (reference sequence). After removal of 3 bases from V and 8 bases from J, the junction contained 7 bases not matched to a gene. CDR3 bases: TGCAGTGCTAGTTTACAGGGGGCTAGAGGCTACACCTTC. Its translation is CSASLQGARGYTF.

The genes are TRBV5-1 and TRBJ1-1; 7 positions match TRBD1. The CDR3 consists of 16 residues. Germline V lookup: CDR1 SGHRS, CDR2 YFSETQ. V gave up 2 bases and J gave up 2 bases; unmatched junction bases: 9. The DNA for the CDR3 is TGCGCCAGCAGCTTAGAACAGGGGAGGTCAAACACTGAAGCTTTCTTT. Amino acids: CASSLEQGRSNTEAFF.

The genes are TRBV11-2 and TRBJ1-6; a weak D match, TRBD1 (5 bases). V dropped 1 base and J dropped 0 bases, with 10 bases sitting between them. The CDR3 is 17 residues long. Germline loops: CDR1 SGHAT, CDR2 FQNNGV. The CDR3 is CASSLVAGTSYNSPLHF. DNA of the CDR3: TGTGCCAGCAGCTTAGTGGCAGGGACCTCCTATAATTCACCCCTCCACTTT. Complete variable domain (other parts from reference TRBV11-2 and TRBJ1-6): EAGVAQSPRYKIIEKRQSVAFWCNPISGHATLYWYQQILGQGPKLLIQFQNNGVVDDSQLPKDRFSAERLKGVDSTLKIQPAKLEDSAVYLCASSLVAGTSYNSPLHFGNGTRLTVT.

This rearrangement joins TRBV27 to TRBJ2-7; 7 bases are shared with TRBD1. The germline gives CDR1 MNHEY, CDR2 SMNVEV (reference sequence). V was pared by 6 bases and J by 3 bases, with 5 bases of the junction left unmatched. This CDR3 contains 13 residues. The DNA for the CDR3 is TGTGCCAGCAGGGGGACAGCACGCTACGAGCAGTACTTC. It is translated as CASRGTARYEQYF.

J is TRBJ2-7 and V is TRBV6-2 or TRBV6-3; tentatively, D is TRBD1 (6 bases). CDR3 length: 18 amino acids. V was trimmed by 0 bases and J by 3 bases, leaving 21 bases between them. From germline, CDR1 is MNHEY and CDR2 SVGEGT. The CDR3 region is CASSYSSYLVQGNYEQYF. Here the CDR3 DNA reads TGTGCCAGCAGTTACTCGAGTTATTTGGTACAGGGTAACTACGAGCAGTACTTC.

The chain joins TRBV23-1 to TRBJ1-3, with no clear D. TRBV23-1 is an ORF for which the function is uncertain. Trimming removed 4 bases at V and 4 bases at J, with 23 bases between. This CDR3 contains 18 residues. Written as DNA, the CDR3 is TGCGCCAGCAGTCGGGTAAAGAAAGAAAGAAAGTGGGGAAACACCATATATTTT. Its protein product is CASSRVKKERKWGNTIYF.

The V gene is TRBV7-8, the J gene TRBJ2-3; 12 nucleotides agree with TRBD2. V shed 8 bases, J shed 5 bases, and the junction held 11 bases outside the gene matches. The CDR3 is made up of 16 amino acids. Germline V lookup: CDR1 SGHVS, CDR2 FQNEAQ. CDR3 amino acids: CASYSPSGGALDTQYF. Written as DNA, the CDR3 is TGTGCCAGCTATTCTCCTAGCGGGGGGGCCCTAGATACGCAGTATTTT.

The chain links TRBV30 to TRBJ2-2, with D possibly being TRBD2 (6 bases). Trimming shortened V by 4 bases and J by 4 bases, and 13 bases separated the two germline ends. This CDR3 is 14 amino acids long. Per germline, CDR1 GTSNPN and CDR2 SVGIG (reference sequence). The CDR3: CAWNHGGVTGELFF. The DNA of the CDR3 is TGTGCCTGGAACCACGGCGGGGTCACCGGGGAGCTGTTTTTT.

The rearrangement links TRBV21-1 to TRBJ2-7; the listed D gene, TRBD1, was not tested against the DNA. TRBV21-1 is annotated as a pseudogene. The CDR3 consists of 12 residues. The CDR3 DNA follows: TGTGCCAGCAGCAAATCGGGACAGCGCCCGTACTTC. It is translated as CASSKSGQRPYF.

The chain is built from TRBV5-4 and TRBJ2-2, with D possibly matching TRBD1 (6 bases). The CDR3 is made up of 15 amino acids. CDR1 SGHNT and CDR2 YYREEE come from the germline V gene (reference sequence). V was trimmed by 0 bases and J by 1 base, leaving 7 bases between them. CDR3 nucleotide sequence: TGTGCCAGCAGCTTGGGCAGGGGGAACACCGGGGAGCTGTTTTTT. Translating gives CASSLGRGNTGELFF.